This T cell receptor beta chain is drawn from a study of blood T cell repertoires in COVID-19. At the level of the study: Sources were T cells, B-cell-depleted T cells, or PBMCs; the material itself was cDNA or gDNA.

Trimming stripped 3 bases from V and 0 bases from J, with 9 bases between. The CDR3 consists of 14 residues. Germline assignment: CDR1 SGHTA and CDR2 FQGNSA. Sequencing used immunoSEQ multiplex PCR; TCRdb keeps in-frame clones, though not all of them. The table records over 400,000 clones, 70% to 90% of them present only once. The V call is TRBV7-2, the J call TRBJ2-7; TRBD2 is a possible D gene (5 bases). The sequencing input was peripheral blood. The clonotype comes from a human donor in a cohort sampled during active COVID-19. The CDR3 coding sequence is TGTGCCAGCAGCTTCGTTAGCGACTCCTACGAGCAGTACTTC. This encodes CASSFVSDSYEQYF.